Below, 9 T cell receptor beta chains from the same sample are listed, as sequenced in a study of spatial heterogeneity in lung cancer. Specified time point: sample taken at primary tumor resection. Sequencing covered unsorted whole RNA taken from tumor, nontumor lung or frozen PBMC. In TCRdb, the 5' RACE reads were re-called with MiXCR into one record per CDR3 protein. Found here are 8,400 or so distinct CDR3 sequences, 4.6% of them singletons; the top ten hold roughly 29%. The sequencing here drew on PBMCs, taken at surgery. Receptor source: a male donor with early-stage non-small cell lung cancer.

This clonotype was seen many times. This beta chain appears as a stray read in a library generated for alpha chains; its size is not informative. The V and J genes are TRBV20-1 and TRBJ1-5, with D perhaps matching TRBD1 (5 bases). Germline CDR1 is DFQATT and CDR2 is SNEGSKA (reference sequence). Trimming cost V 3 bases and J 5 bases, with 8 bases left between them. The CDR3 covers 12 residues. CDR3 protein: CSASGGDQPQHF. Written as DNA, the CDR3 is TGCAGTGCTAGTGGGGGGGATCAGCCCCAGCATTTT.

Ten or more counts support this clonotype. The library was built for alpha chains, so this beta chain is an off-target read and its size means little. The rearrangement joins TRBV9 to TRBJ1-5, with D unresolved. The germline gives CDR1 SGDLS, CDR2 YYNGEE. This CDR3 spans 15 amino acids. Trimming removed 0 bases from V and 9 bases from J, with 16 bases in between. Written as DNA, the CDR3 is TGTGCCAGCAGCGTAGAAGGTCGTCCCAGAGGGCCCCAGCATTTT. Protein product: CASSVEGRPRGPQHF.

This clonotype ranks as medium-sized. This beta chain came through as a stray read in a library set up for alpha chains, and its size says little. The CDR3: CASSLDPVVGTQYF. DNA for the CDR3: TGTGCCAGCAGCTTAGACCCGGTGGTCGGGACCCAGTACTTC. This chain links TRBV7-9 with TRBJ2-5; D is ambiguous. Trimming removed 1 base at V and 7 bases at J, with 13 bases between. This CDR3 region has 14 residues. Looked up from germline, CDR1 is SEHNR and CDR2 is FQNEAQ (reference sequence).

This clonotype was detected only a few times. This beta chain slipped into a library made for alpha chains as a stray read, so its size is not meaningful. The chain employs TRBV16 and TRBJ2-7, with D unresolved. Germline values: CDR1 KGHSY, CDR2 FQNENV. The CDR3 covers 14 residues. The germline V and J ends were trimmed by 1 base and 6 bases, with 13 bases remaining between them. This chain's CDR3 is CASSQFSASREQYF. The CDR3 bases are TGTGCCAGCAGCCAATTTTCGGCGTCGCGCGAGCAGTACTTC. Using reference TRBV16 and TRBJ2-7 for the parts outside the CDR3, the full variable domain is GEEVAQTPKHLVRGEGQKAKLYCAPIKGHSYVFWYQQVLKNEFKFLISFQNENVFDETGMPKERFSAKCLPNSPCSLEIQATKLEDSAVYFCASSQFSASREQYFGPGTRLTVT.

Relative to its sample, this clonotype is medium-sized (0.01 to 0.1%). Little can be read into the size of this beta chain, an off-target read in a library designed for alpha chains. The CDR3 spells CASSLSYATEQFF. In DNA form, the CDR3 reads TGTGCCAGCAGCTTGTCTTATGCAACTGAGCAGTTCTTC. This chain connects TRBV5-5 to TRBJ2-1; D ambiguous. The CDR3 has 13 amino acids. Trimming shortened V by 1 base and J by 9 bases, and 11 bases separated the two germline ends. Germline loops: CDR1 SGHKS, CDR2 YYEKEE (reference sequence).

This clonotype showed up just a few times. In a library made to pick up alpha chains, this beta chain is a stray read with a size that means little. The rearrangement uses TRBV5-6 and TRBJ2-3; no firm D call. CDR1 SGHDT and CDR2 YYEEEE come from the germline V gene. The CDR3 runs to 14 residues. V dropped 4 bases and J dropped 2 bases, with 11 bases sitting between them. The CDR3 bases are TGTGCCAGCAGCGCGCTGACCAACACAGATACGCAGTATTTT. This gives the protein CASSALTNTDTQYF.

This clonotype was found many times. The library was prepared for alpha chains; this beta chain is a stray read, so its frequency means little. The chain has TRBV10-2 and TRBJ2-4, with 8 bases identical to TRBD1. J lost 1 base, V lost 4 bases, and 6 bases had no gene match. CDR3 length: 16 residues. Germline-derived CDR1 and CDR2 are WSHSY and SAAADI. CDR3 protein: CASSGTGGNAKNIQYF. The CDR3 coding sequence is TGCGCCAGCAGTGGAACAGGGGGAAATGCCAAAAACATTCAGTACTTC.

In its sample, this clonotype is medium-sized. Within a library made for alpha chains, this beta chain is off target, and its count is uninformative. The V call is TRBV24-1, the J call TRBJ2-2; 7 bases match TRBD2. This CDR3 spans 15 amino acids. V was clipped by 4 bases and J by 3 bases; unmatched bases: 4. CDR1 and CDR2 (germline): KGHDR, SFDVKD. The CDR3 region is CATSDSGRDTGELFF. CDR3 DNA: TGTGCCACCAGTGACTCAGGGAGGGACACCGGGGAGCTGTTTTTT.

In its sample, this clonotype was seen many times. This beta chain appears as a stray read in a library generated for alpha chains; its size is not informative. V gene TRBV2 combines with J gene TRBJ1-5; no reliable D call. Trimming shortened V by 1 base and J by 4 bases, and 8 bases separated the two germline ends. This CDR3 spans 14 amino acids. Germline assignment: CDR1 SNHLY and CDR2 FYNNEI. CDR3: CASSEGVRNQPQHF. The CDR3 DNA is TGTGCCAGCAGTGAAGGGGTCCGAAATCAGCCCCAGCATTTT.